This is a list of T cell receptor beta chains from one sample in a study of T-cell reconstitution after alpha-beta-depleted transplantation in children. Each CDR3 protein gets one entry after TCRdb re-called the PCR reads with MiXCR. The sample records 700,000 to 950,000 distinct CDR3 sequences, 15% to 20% being singletons. The starting material was PBMCs, mostly from graft donor cells, obtained 360 days after TCRalphabeta/CD19-depleted stem cell transplant. The receptors derive from a male patient aged 5 to 17 who had a stem cell transplant for acute lymphoblastic leukemia, so the T cells may come from the graft donor. Both conserved end residues are part of each CDR3. The order of the fields is J gene, V gene, clone size, D gene, CDR3 DNA, CDR3 protein. A D gene is named only where the DNA matches it firmly. Size values are once, few and many counts, or a class for expanded clones, and some rows have none.

J gene: TRBJ2-5
V gene: TRBV6-5
clone size: .
D gene: .
CDR3 DNA: TGTGCCAGCAGTAACAACAGGGGAGGAGAGACCCAGTACTTC
CDR3 protein: CASSNNRGGETQYF

J gene: TRBJ2-5
V gene: TRBV15
clone size: .
D gene: TRBD2
CDR3 DNA: TGTGCCACCAGCAGAGAGGGGACTAGCGGTCCCCAAGAGACCCAGTACTTC
CDR3 protein: CATSREGTSGPQETQYF

J gene: TRBJ2-5
V gene: TRBV11-3
clone size: few
D gene: .
CDR3 DNA: TGTGCCAGCAGCTTGGCTAGCGAGCAAGAGACCCAGTACTTC
CDR3 protein: CASSLASEQETQYF

J gene: TRBJ2-7
V gene: TRBV29-1
clone size: .
D gene: TRBD1
CDR3 DNA: TGCAGCGCCGAGACAGGGGTACGGCAGTACTTC
CDR3 protein: CSAETGVRQYF

J gene: TRBJ2-5
V gene: TRBV18
clone size: once
D gene: .
CDR3 DNA: TGTGCCAGCTCACCGTCCACAGGGAAAGAGACCCAGTACTTC
CDR3 protein: CASSPSTGKETQYF

J gene: TRBJ2-2
V gene: TRBV24-1
clone size: many
D gene: TRBD1
CDR3 DNA: TGTGCCACCAGCCGGACAGGGAACGGCGCCGGGGAGCTGTTTTTT
CDR3 protein: CATSRTGNGAGELFF

J gene: TRBJ1-4
V gene: TRBV20-1
clone size: .
D gene: .
CDR3 DNA: TGCAGTGCTAGAGATCCTACAGGGACCGGTGAAAAACTGTTTTTT
CDR3 protein: CSARDPTGTGEKLFF

J gene: TRBJ2-3
V gene: TRBV12-3/TRBV12-4
clone size: few
D gene: TRBD2
CDR3 DNA: TGTGCCAGCAGTCCCCGGGGACTAGCGGGAGGAGATACGCAGTATTTT
CDR3 protein: CASSPRGLAGGDTQYF

J gene: TRBJ2-5
V gene: TRBV12-3/TRBV12-4
clone size: few
D gene: .
CDR3 DNA: TGTGCCAGCAGTTTTAGGTTTCTGGAGACCCAGTACTTC
CDR3 protein: CASSFRFLETQYF

J gene: TRBJ2-1
V gene: TRBV20-1
clone size: few
D gene: TRBD2
CDR3 DNA: TGCAGTGCTAGAGAACTAGCGGAGTACAATGAGCAGTTCTTC
CDR3 protein: CSARELAEYNEQFF

J gene: TRBJ1-6
V gene: TRBV6-6
clone size: .
D gene: .
CDR3 DNA: TGTGCCAGCCGGGACGGGGATTCACCCCTCCACTTT
CDR3 protein: CASRDGDSPLHF

J gene: TRBJ2-5
V gene: TRBV4-2
clone size: .
D gene: .
CDR3 DNA: TGTGCCAGCAGCCAAGGCCCAGCGGGCATATCCGTAGAGACCCAGTACTTC
CDR3 protein: CASSQGPAGISVETQYF

J gene: TRBJ1-4
V gene: TRBV29-1
clone size: many
D gene: .
CDR3 DNA: TGCAGCGTTGAAGTGGTCCGTGGTAATGAAAAACTGTTTTTT
CDR3 protein: CSVEVVRGNEKLFF

J gene: TRBJ2-2
V gene: TRBV5-1
clone size: once
D gene: TRBD2
CDR3 DNA: TGCGCCAGCAGCCGGGGACTAGCGGGAGTTTCGGGGGAGCTGTTTTTT
CDR3 protein: CASSRGLAGVSGELFF

J gene: TRBJ1-4
V gene: TRBV5-6
clone size: few
D gene: TRBD1
CDR3 DNA: TGTGCCAGCAGCTTGGAGGTCGGGACAGGGAATGAAAAACTGTTTTTT
CDR3 protein: CASSLEVGTGNEKLFF

J gene: TRBJ2-7
V gene: TRBV10-3
clone size: .
D gene: TRBD1
CDR3 DNA: TGTGCCATCAGCGGACAGGGGGGAGCCTACGAGCAGTACTTC
CDR3 protein: CAISGQGGAYEQYF

J gene: TRBJ2-6
V gene: TRBV6-1
clone size: few
D gene: .
CDR3 DNA: TGTGCCAGCGGTGGACAGACGGGGGCCAACGTCCTGACTTTC
CDR3 protein: CASGGQTGANVLTF

J gene: TRBJ1-1
V gene: TRBV7-2
clone size: few
D gene: .
CDR3 DNA: TGTGCCAGCAGCTTGGCCCCCATGGGGACTGAAGCTTTCTTT
CDR3 protein: CASSLAPMGTEAFF

J gene: TRBJ2-3
V gene: TRBV29-1
clone size: .
D gene: .
CDR3 DNA: TGCAGCGTCTCGGCCGGGATTTACCTTCCCCGCACAGATACGCAGTATTTT
CDR3 protein: CSVSAGIYLPRTDTQYF

J gene: TRBJ2-3
V gene: TRBV12-3/TRBV12-4
clone size: few
D gene: TRBD2
CDR3 DNA: TGTGCCAGCAGTTTATGGGGGACTATGGCAGATACGCAGTATTTT
CDR3 protein: CASSLWGTMADTQYF

J gene: TRBJ2-7
V gene: TRBV20-1
clone size: .
D gene: TRBD1
CDR3 DNA: TGCAGTGCTAGGGGACAGGGCAATACCTACGAGCAGTACTTC
CDR3 protein: CSARGQGNTYEQYF

J gene: TRBJ2-3
V gene: TRBV7-9
clone size: many
D gene: .
CDR3 DNA: TGTGCCAGCAGCTTAGATCCCCCGCGCGGGCAGTATTTT
CDR3 protein: CASSLDPPRGQYF

J gene: TRBJ2-3
V gene: TRBV10-3
clone size: .
D gene: .
CDR3 DNA: TGTGCCATCAGTGAGTCGAATTTCGGGATGGATACGCAGTATTTT
CDR3 protein: CAISESNFGMDTQYF

J gene: TRBJ2-7
V gene: TRBV10-2
clone size: few
D gene: TRBD2
CDR3 DNA: TGCGCCAGCAGTGAAACCCTAGCGGGGGGTTACGAGCAGTACTTC
CDR3 protein: CASSETLAGGYEQYF

J gene: TRBJ2-7
V gene: TRBV6-2/TRBV6-3
clone size: .
D gene: .
CDR3 DNA: TGTGCCAGCAGTGAACACAAGTACGAGCAGTACTTC
CDR3 protein: CASSEHKYEQYF

J gene: TRBJ1-5
V gene: TRBV6-1
clone size: .
D gene: TRBD1
CDR3 DNA: TGTGCCAGCAGTGACCTCCCCGGGACAGGGGAGCAGCCCCAGCATTTT
CDR3 protein: CASSDLPGTGEQPQHF